The entry below gives a single T cell receptor beta chain sequence along with its context. The antigen is undetermined. The record originates from a study of T cell repertoires in cytomegalovirus infection. One entry per CDR3 protein results from TCRdb running MiXCR on the reads. Of fewer than 950,000 distinct CDR3 sequences listed, less than 35% are singletons. This CDR3 is built from 15 residues. Germline CDR1 is SEHNR and CDR2 is FQNEAQ (reference sequence). V gave up 1 base and J gave up 4 bases, with 13 bases separating them. Sequences were derived from cultured CD8+ T cells from PBMCs, sampled from culture after CMV antigen stimulation. The TCR was taken from a human donor in good health (CMV status not recorded). Some clones in this sample may be carry-over from other donors' samples. The V and J genes are TRBV7-9 and TRBJ1-2; D gene unclear. The CDR3 DNA reads as TGTGCCAGCAGCTTAGTCCCACGAACCCTCTATGGCTACACCTTC. This translates into CASSLVPRTLYGYTF. The entire variable domain, with the rest obtained from reference TRBV7-9 and TRBJ1-2, is as follows: DTGVSQNPRHKITKRGQNVTFRCDPISEHNRLYWYRQTLGQGPEFLTYFQNEAQLEKSRLLSDRFSAERPKGSFSTLEIQRTEQGDSAMYLCASSLVPRTLYGYTFGSGTRLTVV.